A single sample is the source of the 3 T cell receptor beta chains below, sequenced in a study of low-dose radiotherapy and immunotherapy resistance in tumors. TRAV- and TRBV-specific primers were used for first-strand cDNA, which covered alpha and beta chains. TCR amplification involved approximately 20 PCR cycles with a constant-region primer and V-primer adapter. A single record per CDR3 protein comes from TCRdb applying MiXCR to the reads. The sample lists roughly 11,000 distinct CDR3 sequences; 60% to 80% were seen once. These receptors all stem from a human donor with advanced metastatic prostate, ovarian, gallbladder or colorectal cancer (not recorded which). This table probably holds off-target reads from a library built for another chain.

The chain links TRBV5-6 to TRBJ1-6, with no clear D. The CDR3 consists of 16 residues. Germline V lookup: CDR1 SGHDT, CDR2 YYEEEE. Trimming removed 3 bases from V and 9 bases from J, with 19 bases in between. CDR3 in DNA: TGTGCCAGCAGCTCCCTGGGGAGGGTAGAAATTTCACCCCTCCACTTT. Protein product: CASSSLGRVEISPLHF.

In DNA, the CDR3 is TGTGCCACCAGCAGAGAGGGACAGGGGGCTCTTCACGCTTTCTTT. It encodes CATSREGQGALHAFF. The chain has TRBV15 and TRBJ1-1, with TRBD1 matching 12 bases. The CDR3 loop spans 15 amino acids. J was trimmed by 11 bases and V by 0 bases; bases with no gene match: 7. CDR1 and CDR2 (germline): LNHNV, YYDKDF (reference sequence).

This rearrangement joins TRBV9 to TRBJ2-5; D is ambiguous. Trimming left V 0 bases short and J 4 bases short, with 13 bases between. There are 15 residues in the CDR3. Germline lookup yields CDR1 SGDLS and CDR2 YYNGEE. The CDR3 sequence: CASSVVGSSRETQYF. The CDR3 nucleotides read TGTGCCAGCAGCGTAGTTGGATCATCTCGAGAGACCCAGTACTTC. The full variable domain, in which reference TRBV9 and TRBJ2-5 provide the parts outside the CDR3, is DSGVTQTPKHLITATGQRVTLRCSPRSGDLSVYWYQQSLDQGLQFLIQYYNGEERAKGNILERFSAQQFPDLHSELNLSSLELGDSALYFCASSVVGSSRETQYFGPGTRLLVL.